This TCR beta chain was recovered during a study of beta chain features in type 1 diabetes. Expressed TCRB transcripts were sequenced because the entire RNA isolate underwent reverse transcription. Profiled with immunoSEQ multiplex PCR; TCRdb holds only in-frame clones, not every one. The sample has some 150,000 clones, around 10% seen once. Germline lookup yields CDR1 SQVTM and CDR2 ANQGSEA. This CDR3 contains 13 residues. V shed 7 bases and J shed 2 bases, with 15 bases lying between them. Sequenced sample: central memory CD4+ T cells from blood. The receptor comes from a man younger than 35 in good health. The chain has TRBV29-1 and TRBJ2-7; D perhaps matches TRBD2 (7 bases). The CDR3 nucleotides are TGCAGCGCTAGCAGGGGAGGGACCTACGAGCAGTACTTC. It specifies CSASRGGTYEQYF.